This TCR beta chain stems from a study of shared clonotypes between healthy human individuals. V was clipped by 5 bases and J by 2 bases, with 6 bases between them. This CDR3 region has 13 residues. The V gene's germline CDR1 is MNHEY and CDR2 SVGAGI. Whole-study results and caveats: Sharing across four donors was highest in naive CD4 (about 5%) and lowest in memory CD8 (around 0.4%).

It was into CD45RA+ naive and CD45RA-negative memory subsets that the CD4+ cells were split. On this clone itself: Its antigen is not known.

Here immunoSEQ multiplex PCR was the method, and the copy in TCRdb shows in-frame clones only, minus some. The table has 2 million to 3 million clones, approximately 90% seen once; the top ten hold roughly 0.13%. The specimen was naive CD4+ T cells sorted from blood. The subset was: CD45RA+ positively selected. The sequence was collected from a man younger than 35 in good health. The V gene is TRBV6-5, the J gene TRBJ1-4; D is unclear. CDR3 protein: CASSMGTNEKLFF. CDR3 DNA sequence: TGTGCCAGCAGTATGGGGACTAATGAAAAACTGTTTTTT.